Listed below are T cell receptor beta chains from one sample, sequenced in a study of identical twins. From the 5' RACE reads, TCRdb called clonotypes with MiXCR, one entry per CDR3 protein. Among over 600,000 distinct CDR3 sequences, around 20% were seen once, and the ten largest hold approximately 4.3%. Separately, the same data were catalogued under a study of T cells expressing NK-cell markers.

Sequenced: PBMCs. Every receptor here comes from a young woman in good health. Each CDR3 is given with its conserved first and last residue. D genes are given only for firm matches. Clone size is stated in some rows and not others, as once, few, many or a class when expanded.

J gene	D gene	clone size	V gene	CDR3 length	CDR3 protein	CDR3 DNA
TRBJ2-5	.	many	TRBV5-1	14	CASSPAGQQETQYF	TGCGCCAGCTCCCCCGCCGGACAGCAAGAGACCCAGTACTTC
TRBJ1-1	.	.	TRBV7-6	13	CASSAQGSTEAFF	TGTGCCAGCAGCGCACAGGGAAGTACTGAAGCTTTCTTT
TRBJ2-7	TRBD2	few	TRBV20-1	16	CSARGGSGRDSGEQYF	TGCAGTGCTAGAGGTGGTAGCGGGAGGGATTCGGGTGAGCAGTACTTC
TRBJ2-5	TRBD2	.	TRBV27	15	CASSRLAGDGETQYF	TGTGCCAGCAGTCGACTAGCGGGAGATGGAGAGACCCAGTACTTC
TRBJ2-1	.	.	TRBV6-1	14	CASSEVWGRDEQFF	TGTGCCAGCAGTGAGGTGTGGGGGCGGGATGAGCAGTTCTTC
TRBJ2-2	.	.	TRBV5-1	13	CASTIRNTGELFF	TGCGCCAGCACTATCCGGAACACCGGGGAGCTGTTTTTT
TRBJ2-4	TRBD2	.	TRBV5-1	18	CASSLLVAGGLAKNIQYF	TGCGCCAGCAGCTTGTTGGTAGCGGGAGGTCTAGCCAAAAACATTCAGTACTTC
TRBJ1-1	.	.	TRBV20-1	12	CSAKQPNTEAFF	TGCAGTGCTAAACAGCCAAACACTGAAGCTTTCTTT
TRBJ2-7	TRBD2	.	TRBV10-3	14	CAITTGGGNYEQYF	TGTGCCATCACCACTGGCGGGGGAAACTACGAGCAGTACTTC
TRBJ2-1	TRBD2	.	TRBV4-3	16	CASSQLLAGNDNEQFF	TGCGCCAGCAGCCAACTGCTAGCGGGAAACGACAATGAGCAGTTCTTC
TRBJ2-4	.	.	TRBV7-9	14	CASSPLKGSNIQYF	TGTGCCAGCAGCCCCCTGAAAGGTAGCAATATTCAGTACTTC
TRBJ2-7	.	.	TRBV10-3	13	CAINTGSGFEQYF	TGTGCCATCAATACCGGATCTGGGTTCGAGCAGTACTTC
TRBJ2-5	TRBD2	.	TRBV6-8	19	CASSLNVVAGGRVQETQYF	TGTGCCAGCAGCCTGAATGTGGTAGCGGGGGGCCGTGTCCAAGAGACCCAGTACTTC
TRBJ2-7	TRBD1	.	TRBV5-1	15	CASSLAGTGVEEQYF	TGCGCCAGCAGCTTGGCTGGGACAGGGGTGGAAGAGCAGTACTTC
TRBJ1-2	.	many	TRBV20-1	13	CSAPVTADYGYTF	TGCAGTGCTCCCGTTACGGCGGACTATGGCTACACCTTC
TRBJ2-5	.	few	TRBV6-5	14	CASSYSDRQETQYF	TGTGCCAGCAGTTACTCAGACAGGCAAGAGACCCAGTACTTC
TRBJ2-7	.	.	TRBV5-1	13	CASSLAGKAEQYF	TGCGCCAGCAGCTTGGCTGGGAAGGCCGAGCAGTACTTC
TRBJ2-7	TRBD2	few	TRBV29-1	12	CSVGLADPIQYF	TGCAGCGTGGGACTAGCGGACCCGATTCAGTACTTC
TRBJ2-7	.	few	TRBV30	12	CAWSATGNEQYF	TGTGCCTGGAGCGCCACAGGGAACGAGCAGTACTTC
TRBJ2-7	TRBD2	.	TRBV5-1	14	CASSLAAGGDEQYF	TGCGCCAGCAGCTTGGCAGCGGGGGGGGACGAGCAGTACTTC
TRBJ2-7	TRBD1	many	TRBV20-1	13	CSARGDRGHEQYF	TGCAGTGCTAGGGGGGACAGGGGCCACGAGCAGTACTTC
TRBJ2-1	.	.	TRBV20-1	12	CSARTVYNEQFF	TGCAGTGCTAGGACGGTTTACAATGAGCAGTTCTTC
TRBJ2-1	.	few	TRBV20-1	14	CSANVGASYNEQFF	TGCAGTGCTAACGTGGGAGCCTCCTACAATGAGCAGTTCTTC
TRBJ2-7	.	many	TRBV6-5	12	CASSTGNYEQYF	TGTGCCAGCAGCACCGGGAACTACGAGCAGTACTTC
TRBJ1-4	.	.	TRBV7-6	13	CATGRNYNEKLFF	TGTGCTACGGGCCGGAATTATAATGAAAAACTGTTTTTT
TRBJ2-6	.	many	TRBV10-3	14	CAISPETGANVLTF	TGTGCCATCAGCCCAGAAACTGGGGCCAACGTCCTGACTTTC
TRBJ2-3	TRBD1	many	TRBV5-1	15	CASSLQGAGGDTQYF	TGCGCCAGCAGCTTACAGGGGGCAGGTGGAGATACGCAGTATTTT
TRBJ2-1	.	.	TRBV7-2	15	CASSPLCGSYNEQFF	TGTGCCAGCAGCCCTCTATGCGGTTCCTACAATGAGCAGTTCTTC
TRBJ1-2	.	.	TRBV14	16	CASSQVRGLANYGYTF	TGTGCCAGCAGCCAAGTTCGGGGGTTAGCTAACTATGGCTACACCTTC
TRBJ2-2	TRBD2	.	TRBV20-1	15	CSARLAGAVTGELFF	TGCAGTGCCCGACTAGCGGGGGCCGTCACCGGGGAGCTGTTTTTT
TRBJ2-1	TRBD2	.	TRBV12-3/TRBV12-4	21	CASSSVPGTSGSTASYNEQFF	TGTGCCAGCAGTTCAGTCCCCGGGACTAGCGGGAGCACAGCTTCCTACAATGAGCAGTTCTTC
TRBJ1-6	TRBD1	.	TRBV7-2	14	CASRPQGAGSPLHF	TGTGCCAGCAGACCGCAGGGGGCGGGGTCACCCCTCCACTTT
TRBJ2-1	TRBD2	few	TRBV9	15	CASSPSTSVQNEQFF	TGTGCCAGCAGCCCTTCGACTAGCGTCCAGAATGAGCAGTTCTTC
TRBJ1-2	.	few	TRBV12-3/TRBV12-4	14	CASTYGTPNYGYTF	TGTGCCAGCACCTACGGGACACCTAACTATGGCTACACCTTC
TRBJ2-7	TRBD1	few	TRBV10-3	15	CAISAGNRDSYEQYF	TGTGCCATCAGTGCCGGCAACCGGGACAGTTACGAGCAGTACTTC
TRBJ2-1	TRBD2	few	TRBV20-1	16	CSAREVGGRRGNEQFF	TGCAGTGCTAGAGAGGTGGGCGGGAGACGGGGCAATGAGCAGTTCTTC
TRBJ2-5	.	.	TRBV5-1	15	CASSLVGVATETQYF	TGCGCCAGCAGCTTGGTGGGGGTAGCTACGGAGACCCAGTACTTC
TRBJ2-2	TRBD2	few	TRBV20-1	14	CSARGLAGTGELFF	TGCAGTGCTAGAGGACTAGCGGGGACCGGGGAGCTGTTTTTT
TRBJ2-2	.	.	TRBV12-3/TRBV12-4	16	CAGSLVTGANTGELFF	TGTGCCGGCAGTTTAGTTACCGGGGCCAACACCGGGGAGCTGTTTTTT
TRBJ1-1	.	.	TRBV29-1	13	CSAGRTDRAEAFF	TGCAGCGCCGGAAGGACAGACCGGGCTGAAGCTTTCTTT
TRBJ1-1	TRBD1	few	TRBV20-1	16	CSASSAQGAFYTEAFF	TGCAGTGCTAGTTCGGCTCAGGGGGCGTTTTACACTGAAGCTTTCTTT
TRBJ2-1	TRBD2	.	TRBV7-8	14	CASRWGLADNEQFF	TGTGCGAGTCGGTGGGGACTAGCGGATAATGAGCAGTTCTTC